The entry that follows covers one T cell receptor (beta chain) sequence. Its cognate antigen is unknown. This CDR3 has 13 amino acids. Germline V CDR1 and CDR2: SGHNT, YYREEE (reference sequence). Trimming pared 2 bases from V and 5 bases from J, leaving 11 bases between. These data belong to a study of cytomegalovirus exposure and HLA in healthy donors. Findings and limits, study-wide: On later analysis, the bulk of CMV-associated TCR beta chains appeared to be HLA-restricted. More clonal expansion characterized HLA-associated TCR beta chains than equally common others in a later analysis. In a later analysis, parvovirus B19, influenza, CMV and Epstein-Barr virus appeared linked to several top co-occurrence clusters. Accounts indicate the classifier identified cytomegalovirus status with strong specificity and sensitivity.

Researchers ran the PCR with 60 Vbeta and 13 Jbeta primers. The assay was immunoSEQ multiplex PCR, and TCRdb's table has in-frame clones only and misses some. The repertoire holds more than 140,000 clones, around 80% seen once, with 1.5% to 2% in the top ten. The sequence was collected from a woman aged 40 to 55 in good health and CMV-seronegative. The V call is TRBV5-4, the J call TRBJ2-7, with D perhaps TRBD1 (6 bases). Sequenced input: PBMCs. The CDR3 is CASSLTGLDEQYF. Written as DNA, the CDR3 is TGTGCCAGCAGCTTAACAGGGCTCGACGAGCAGTACTTC.